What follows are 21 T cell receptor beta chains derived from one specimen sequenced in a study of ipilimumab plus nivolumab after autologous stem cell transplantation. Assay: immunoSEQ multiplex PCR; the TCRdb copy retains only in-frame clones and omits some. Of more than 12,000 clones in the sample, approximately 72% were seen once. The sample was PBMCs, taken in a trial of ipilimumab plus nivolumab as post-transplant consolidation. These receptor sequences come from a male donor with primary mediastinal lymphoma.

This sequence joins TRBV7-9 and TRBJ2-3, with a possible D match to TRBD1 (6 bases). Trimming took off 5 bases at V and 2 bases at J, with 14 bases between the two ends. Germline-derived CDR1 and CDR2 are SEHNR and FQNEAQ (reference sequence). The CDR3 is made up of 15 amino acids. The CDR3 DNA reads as TGTGCCAGCAGCCCCGGGACAACTTCCACAGATACGCAGTATTTT. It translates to CASSPGTTSTDTQYF.

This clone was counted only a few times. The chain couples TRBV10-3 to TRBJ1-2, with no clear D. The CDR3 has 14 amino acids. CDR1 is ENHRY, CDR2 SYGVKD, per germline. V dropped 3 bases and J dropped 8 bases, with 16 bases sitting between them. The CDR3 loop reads CAISDLTDDYGYTF. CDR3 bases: TGTGCCATCAGTGACCTTACAGATGATTACGGCTACACCTTC.

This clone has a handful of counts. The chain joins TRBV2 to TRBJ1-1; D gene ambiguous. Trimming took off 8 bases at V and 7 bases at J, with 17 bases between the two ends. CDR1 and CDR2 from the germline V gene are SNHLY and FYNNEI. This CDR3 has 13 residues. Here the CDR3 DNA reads TGTGCCAGCGAAATAGGAAGGCCATTTGAAGCTTTCTTT. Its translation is CASEIGRPFEAFF.

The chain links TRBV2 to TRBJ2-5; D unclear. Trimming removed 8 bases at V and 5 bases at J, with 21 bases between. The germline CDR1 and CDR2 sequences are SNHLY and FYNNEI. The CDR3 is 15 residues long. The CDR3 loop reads CASAAEQSQTETQYF. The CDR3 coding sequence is TGTGCCAGCGCAGCCGAGCAATCGCAAACGGAGACCCAGTACTTC.

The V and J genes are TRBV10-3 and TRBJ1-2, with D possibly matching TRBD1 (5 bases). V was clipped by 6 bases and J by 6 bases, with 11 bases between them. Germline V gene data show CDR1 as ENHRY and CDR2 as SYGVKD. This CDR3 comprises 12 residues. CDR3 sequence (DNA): TGTGCCATCAGGACAGATGTCGATGGCTACACCTTC. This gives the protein CAIRTDVDGYTF.

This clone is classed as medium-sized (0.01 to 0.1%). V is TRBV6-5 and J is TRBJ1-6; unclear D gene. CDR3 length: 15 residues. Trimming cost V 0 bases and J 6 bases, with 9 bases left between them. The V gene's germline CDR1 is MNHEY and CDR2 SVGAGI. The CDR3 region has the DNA TGTGCCAGCAGTTACTCGAAAACTAGTAATTCACCCCTCCACTTT. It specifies CASSYSKTSNSPLHF.

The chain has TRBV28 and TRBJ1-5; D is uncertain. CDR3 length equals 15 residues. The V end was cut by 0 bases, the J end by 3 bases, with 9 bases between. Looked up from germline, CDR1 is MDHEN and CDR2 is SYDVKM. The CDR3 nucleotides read TGTGCCAGCAGTTTATGGGCAGGAAACAATCAGCCCCAGCATTTT. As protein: CASSLWAGNNQPQHF.

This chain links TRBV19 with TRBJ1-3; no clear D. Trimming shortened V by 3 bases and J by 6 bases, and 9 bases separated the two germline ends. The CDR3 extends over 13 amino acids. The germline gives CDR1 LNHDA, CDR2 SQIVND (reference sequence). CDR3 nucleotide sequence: TGTGCCAGTAGTATCGGAGGGCCAAACACCATATATTTT. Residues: CASSIGGPNTIYF.

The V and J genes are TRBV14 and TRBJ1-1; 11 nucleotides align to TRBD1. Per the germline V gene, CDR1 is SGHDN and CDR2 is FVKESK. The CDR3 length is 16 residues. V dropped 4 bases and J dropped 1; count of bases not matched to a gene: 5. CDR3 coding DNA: TGTGCCAGCAGCCGCCGGACAGGGGGCCAGAACACTGAAGCTTTCTTT. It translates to CASSRRTGGQNTEAFF.

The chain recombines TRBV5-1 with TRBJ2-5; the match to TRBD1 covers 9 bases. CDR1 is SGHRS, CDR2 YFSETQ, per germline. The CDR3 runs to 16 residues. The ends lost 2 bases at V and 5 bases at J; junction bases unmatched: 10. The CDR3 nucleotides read TGCGCCAGCAGCTTAACTGGACAGGGGCGAGGGGAGACCCAGTACTTC. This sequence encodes CASSLTGQGRGETQYF.

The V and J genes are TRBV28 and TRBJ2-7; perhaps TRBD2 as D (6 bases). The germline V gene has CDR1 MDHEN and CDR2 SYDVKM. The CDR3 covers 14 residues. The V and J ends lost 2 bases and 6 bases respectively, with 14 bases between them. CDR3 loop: CASSLTGLGSEQYF. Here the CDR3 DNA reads TGTGCCAGCAGTTTAACGGGACTCGGCAGCGAGCAGTACTTC.

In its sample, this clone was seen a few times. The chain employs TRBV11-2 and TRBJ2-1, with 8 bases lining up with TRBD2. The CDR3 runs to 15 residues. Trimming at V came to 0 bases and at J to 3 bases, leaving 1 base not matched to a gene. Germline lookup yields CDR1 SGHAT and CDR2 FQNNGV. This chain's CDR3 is CASSLEGTSYNEQFF. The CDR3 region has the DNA TGTGCCAGCAGCTTAGAGGGGACTAGCTACAATGAGCAGTTCTTC.

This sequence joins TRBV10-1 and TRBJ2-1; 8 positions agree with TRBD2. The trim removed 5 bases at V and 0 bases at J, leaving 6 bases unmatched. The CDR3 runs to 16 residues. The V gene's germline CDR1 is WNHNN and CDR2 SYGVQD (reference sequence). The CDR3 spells CASSYTSGGSYNEQFF. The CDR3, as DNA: TGCGCCAGCAGTTATACTAGCGGAGGCTCCTACAATGAGCAGTTCTTC.

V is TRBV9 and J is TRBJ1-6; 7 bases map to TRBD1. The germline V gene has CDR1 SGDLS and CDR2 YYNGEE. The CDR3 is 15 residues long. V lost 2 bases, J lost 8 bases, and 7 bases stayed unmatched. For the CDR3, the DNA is TGTGCCAGCAGCGTTGGATGGGACAGTCATTCACCCCTCCACTTT. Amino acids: CASSVGWDSHSPLHF.

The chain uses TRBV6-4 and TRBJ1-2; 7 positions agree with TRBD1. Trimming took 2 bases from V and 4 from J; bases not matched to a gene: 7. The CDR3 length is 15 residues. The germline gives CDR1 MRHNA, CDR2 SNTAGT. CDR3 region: CASSDGNRGTYGYTF. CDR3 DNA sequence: TGTGCCAGCAGTGACGGAAACAGGGGCACCTATGGCTACACCTTC.

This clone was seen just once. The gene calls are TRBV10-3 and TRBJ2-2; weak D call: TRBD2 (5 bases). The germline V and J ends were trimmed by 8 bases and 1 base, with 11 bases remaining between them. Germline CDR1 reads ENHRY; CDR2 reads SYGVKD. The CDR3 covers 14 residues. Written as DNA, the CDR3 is TGTGCCATCGCGGGCTCCTTGAACACCGGGGAGCTGTTTTTT. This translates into CAIAGSLNTGELFF.

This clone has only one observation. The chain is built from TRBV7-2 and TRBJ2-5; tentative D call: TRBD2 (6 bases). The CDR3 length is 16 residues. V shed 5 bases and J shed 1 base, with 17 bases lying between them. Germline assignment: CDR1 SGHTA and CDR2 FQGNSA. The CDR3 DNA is TGTGCCAGCAGCCCTCGGGGGACCCATACCCAAGAGACCCAGTACTTC. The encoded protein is CASSPRGTHTQETQYF.

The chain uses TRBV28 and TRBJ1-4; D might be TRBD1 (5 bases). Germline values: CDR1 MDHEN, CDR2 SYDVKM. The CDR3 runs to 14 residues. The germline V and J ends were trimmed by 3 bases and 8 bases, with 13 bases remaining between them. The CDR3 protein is CASSFAGPIEKLFF. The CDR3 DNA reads TGTGCCAGCAGTTTTGCAGGGCCCATCGAAAAACTGTTTTTT.

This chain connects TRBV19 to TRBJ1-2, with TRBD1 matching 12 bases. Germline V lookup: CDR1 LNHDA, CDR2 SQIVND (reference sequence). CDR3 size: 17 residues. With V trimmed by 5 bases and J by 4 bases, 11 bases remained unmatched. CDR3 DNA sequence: TGTGCCAGTAGTCTTCCCCCTGGGACAGGGGGCTCCTATGGCTACACCTTC. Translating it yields CASSLPPGTGGSYGYTF.

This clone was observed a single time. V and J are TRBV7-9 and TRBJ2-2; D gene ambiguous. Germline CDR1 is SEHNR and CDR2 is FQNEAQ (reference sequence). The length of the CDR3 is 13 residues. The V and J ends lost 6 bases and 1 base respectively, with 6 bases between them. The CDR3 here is CASRKQNTGELFF. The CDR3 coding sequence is TGTGCCAGCAGAAAACAGAACACCGGGGAGCTGTTTTTT.

CDR3 DNA sequence: TGTGCCAGCAGTTATGGACAGGGGAGAGGCTACACCTTC. Translation gives CASSYGQGRGYTF. This chain joins TRBV6-1 and TRBJ1-2; 9 bases fit TRBD1. This CDR3 spans 13 amino acids. Trimming at V came to 5 bases and at J to 8 bases, leaving 6 bases not matched to a gene. Per germline, CDR1 MNHNS and CDR2 SASEGT.